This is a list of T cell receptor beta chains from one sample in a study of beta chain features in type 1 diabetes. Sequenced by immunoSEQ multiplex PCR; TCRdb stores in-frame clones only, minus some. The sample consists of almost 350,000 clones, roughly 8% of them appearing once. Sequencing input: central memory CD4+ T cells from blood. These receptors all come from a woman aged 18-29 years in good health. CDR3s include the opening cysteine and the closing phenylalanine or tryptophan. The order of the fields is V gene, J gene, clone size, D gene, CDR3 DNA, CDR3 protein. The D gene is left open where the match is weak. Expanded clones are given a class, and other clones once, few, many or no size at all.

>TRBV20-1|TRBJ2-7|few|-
TGCAGTGCTGGAGAAGAGCAGTACTTC
CSAGEEQYF
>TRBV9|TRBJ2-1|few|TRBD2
TGTGCCAGCAGCGTAAGGATAGCGGGAGGGCCGGTTGAGCAGTTCTTC
CASSVRIAGGPVEQFF
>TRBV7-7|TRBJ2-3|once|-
TGTGCTAGCAGCTTAGGGGGGACTCTCACAGATACGCAGTATTTT
CASSLGGTLTDTQYF
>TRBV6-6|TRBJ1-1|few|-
TGTGCCAGTGGGGTAGGTCCGAACACTGAAGCTTTCTTT
CASGVGPNTEAFF
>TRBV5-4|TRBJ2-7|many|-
TGTGCCAGCAGCTTGGGAGACAGCGGGCCGAGGGAGCAGTACTTC
CASSLGDSGPREQYF
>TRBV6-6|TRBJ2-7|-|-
TGTGCCAGCAGTTACTCGGGGGGCGCCGGTTACGAGCAGTACTTC
CASSYSGGAGYEQYF
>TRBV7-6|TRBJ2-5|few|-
TGTGCCAGCAGCACCGGACAGAAGACCCAGTACTTC
CASSTGQKTQYF
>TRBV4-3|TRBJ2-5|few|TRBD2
TGCGCCAGCAGCCAAGATCTTTTAGTGGCGGGAGCCCCAGAGACCCAGTACTTC
CASSQDLLVAGAPETQYF
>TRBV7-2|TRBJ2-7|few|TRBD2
TGTGCCAGCAGCTTAGTTCTAGCGGGAAAGTACGAGCAGTACTTC
CASSLVLAGKYEQYF
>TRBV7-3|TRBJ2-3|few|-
TGTGCCAGCAGCTTAGGGGGGCAAAATACGCAGTATTTT
CASSLGGQNTQYF
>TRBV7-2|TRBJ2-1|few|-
TGTGCCAGCAGCTTGGGACTTGGCCCATACAATGAGCAGTTCTTC
CASSLGLGPYNEQFF
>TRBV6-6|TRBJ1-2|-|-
TGTGCCAGCAGTTACTCGAACATCTATGGCTACACCTTC
CASSYSNIYGYTF
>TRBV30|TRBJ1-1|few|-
TGTGCCTGGAGTGTAAGTGGGGATCGAGACACTGAAGCTTTCTTT
CAWSVSGDRDTEAFF
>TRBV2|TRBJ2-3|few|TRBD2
TGTGCCAGCAGGGCCGGGACTAGCGCGGATACGCAGTATTTT
CASRAGTSADTQYF
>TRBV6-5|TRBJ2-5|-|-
TGTGCCAGCAGTTGGCCAGCCCGTTCGGGTGGAGAGACCCAGTACTTC
CASSWPARSGGETQYF
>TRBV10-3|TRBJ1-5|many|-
TGTGCCATCAGTGAGAGGACAGAGAATCAGCCCCAGCATTTT
CAISERTENQPQHF
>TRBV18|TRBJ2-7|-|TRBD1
TGTGCCAGCTCAGAGGATAACAGGGGGCGCGAGCAGTACTTC
CASSEDNRGREQYF
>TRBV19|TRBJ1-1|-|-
TGTGCCAGTAGTATAGATCTACAGGGAGCTGAAGCTTTCTTT
CASSIDLQGAEAFF
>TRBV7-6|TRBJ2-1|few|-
TGTGCCAGCAGCTTAGTATCGGCAGGGGCCTACAATGAGCAGTTCTTC
CASSLVSAGAYNEQFF
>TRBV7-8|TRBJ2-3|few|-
TGTGCCAGCAGCTTAAATCAGGGTTGGGCAGATACGCAGTATTTT
CASSLNQGWADTQYF
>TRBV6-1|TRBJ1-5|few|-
TGTGCCATCAGGATCCACCTCAATCAGCCCCAGCATTTT
CAIRIHLNQPQHF
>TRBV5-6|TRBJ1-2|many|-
TGTGCCAGCAGCCTCCGGCAGGGCGATGGCTACACCTTC
CASSLRQGDGYTF
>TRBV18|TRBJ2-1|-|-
TGTGCCAGCTCACCACCGATGACAGGAGATGGAGATGAGCAGTTCTTC
CASSPPMTGDGDEQFF
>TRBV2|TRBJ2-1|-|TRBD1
TGTGCCAACCGCCTCGACAGGGACAATGAGCAGTTCTTC
CANRLDRDNEQFF
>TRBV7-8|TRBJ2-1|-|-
TGTGCCAGCAGCCCACACTACAATGAGCAGTTCTTC
CASSPHYNEQFF
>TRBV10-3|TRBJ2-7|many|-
TGTGCCATCAGTGGGACCCAGGAGCTCGGACAGTACTTC
CAISGTQELGQYF
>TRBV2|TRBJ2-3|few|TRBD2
TGTGCCACCGTGGGACTAGCGGGAGCTCCAGATACGCAGTATTTT
CATVGLAGAPDTQYF
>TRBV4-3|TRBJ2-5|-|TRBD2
TGCGCCAGCAGCCATGGAGCGGGAGGAGCAGAGACCCAGTACTTC
CASSHGAGGAETQYF
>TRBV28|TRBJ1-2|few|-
TGTGCCAGCAGTGCCGGGACCTACCGGAGGGGCTACACCTTC
CASSAGTYRRGYTF
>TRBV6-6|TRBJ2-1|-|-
TGTGCCAGCAGTTACGGGGCCTACAATGAGCAGTTCTTC
CASSYGAYNEQFF
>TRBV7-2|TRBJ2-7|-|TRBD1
TGTGCCAGCAGCCTCGGGACAGCTTACGAGCAGTACTTC
CASSLGTAYEQYF
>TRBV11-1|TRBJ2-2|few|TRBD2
TGTGCCAGCAGCAGGACTAGCGGGAACACCGGGGAGCTGTTTTTT
CASSRTSGNTGELFF
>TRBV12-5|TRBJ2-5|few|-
TGTCCCCGTGTCGGAGAGACCCAGTACTTC
CPRVGETQYF
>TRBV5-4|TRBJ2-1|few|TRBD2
TGTGCCAGCAGCCCGCCCGGGACTAGCGGACTCCTAGAGCAGTTCTTC
CASSPPGTSGLLEQFF
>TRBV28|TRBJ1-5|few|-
TGTGCCAGCAGTGATCACGCTGGGAGTCAGCCCCAGCATTTT
CASSDHAGSQPQHF
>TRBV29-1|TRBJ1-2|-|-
TGCAGCACGATGACAGACAAATTTACAGACTATGGCTACACCTTC
CSTMTDKFTDYGYTF
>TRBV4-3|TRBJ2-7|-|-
TGCGCCAGCAGCCAAGGGCTCAAATCCTACGAGCAGTACTTC
CASSQGLKSYEQYF
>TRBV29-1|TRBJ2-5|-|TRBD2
TGCAGCGTTGACGGCGGGAGTGGATGGGAGACCCAGTACTTC
CSVDGGSGWETQYF
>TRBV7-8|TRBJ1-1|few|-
TGTGCCAGCAGCCCATGGACGGATAACACTGAAGCTTTCTTT
CASSPWTDNTEAFF
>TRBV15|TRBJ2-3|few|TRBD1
TGTGCCACCAGCAGTCCCGGGACAGACATTTATACGCAGTATTTT
CATSSPGTDIYTQYF
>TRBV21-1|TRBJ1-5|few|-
TGTGCCAGCAGCAACAGACCCAGGGGCGGGTTTCGGAGCAATCAGCCCCAGCATTTT
CASSNRPRGGFRSNQPQHF
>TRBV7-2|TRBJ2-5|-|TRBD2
TGTGCCAGCACCTCAAGGGTAGCGGGAGGGTTGATGACCCAGTACTTC
CASTSRVAGGLMTQYF
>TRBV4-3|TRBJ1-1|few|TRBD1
TGCGCCAGCAGCCACGACGGACAGGTGAACACTGAAGCTTTCTTT
CASSHDGQVNTEAFF
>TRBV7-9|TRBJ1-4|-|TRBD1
TGTGCCAACAGCTTATCCGGGGACAGGAGGCGTAAACTGTTTTTT
CANSLSGDRRRKLFF
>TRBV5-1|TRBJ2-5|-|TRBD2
TGCGCCAGCAGCAGCCTAGCGGGAGAAGGAGAGACCCAGTACTTC
CASSSLAGEGETQYF
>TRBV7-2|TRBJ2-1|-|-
TGCGCCAGCAGCCAAGTTCAAGTGGGAGAGCAGTTCTTC
CASSQVQVGEQFF
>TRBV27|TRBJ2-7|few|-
TGTGCCAGCAGAGGGTATGGGGCCTACGAGCAGTACTTC
CASRGYGAYEQYF